This TCR beta chain was profiled in a study of T cell repertoires and HLA-DP antigens. To note about this clone: Its antigen is unknown.

The protocol was immunoSEQ multiplex PCR, while the TCRdb copy is restricted to in-frame clones and leaves out a portion. The sample shows some 89,000 clones, around nine tenths of them seen only once. This CDR3 is 14 amino acids long. V lost 5 bases and J 9 bases, leaving 17 bases between the germline ends. The germline CDR1 and CDR2 sequences are ENHRY and SYGVKD. The sequenced sample consisted of CD4+ T cells from PBMCs. The sequence derives from a man aged 45-60 years in good health and CMV-seronegative. The rearrangement links TRBV10-3 to TRBJ2-1; D is unclear. In nucleotides, the CDR3 is TGTGCCATCAGTCCCGTACCGGTTGACGGTGAGCAGTTCTTC. This gives the protein CAISPVPVDGEQFF.